This passage covers 17 T cell receptor beta chains from one sample sequenced in a study of blood T cell repertoires in COVID-19. The method was immunoSEQ multiplex PCR; TCRdb's version includes in-frame clones alone and lacks a portion of them. Among some 180,000 clones listed, about 82% were seen once. Sequencing input: peripheral blood. The receptors here all came from a woman at least 80 years old with COVID-19, enrolled during active disease.

CDR3 nucleotide sequence: TGCGCCAGCAGCCCTTCGGGGAACACTGAAGCTTTCTTT. Translating gives CASSPSGNTEAFF. The chain combines TRBV5-1 with TRBJ1-1; D gene ambiguous. Germline CDR1 SGHRS, CDR2 YFSETQ. V lost 4 bases and J 1 base, leaving 8 bases between the germline ends. This CDR3 is built from 13 residues.

The chain couples TRBV5-1 to TRBJ1-2, with D possibly TRBD1 on 5 matching bases. Trimming removed 4 bases from V and 8 bases from J, with 12 bases in between. CDR1 SGHRS and CDR2 YFSETQ come from the germline V gene. CDR3 length equals 12 residues. The CDR3 is CASSVQGMGYTF. DNA of the CDR3: TGCGCCAGCAGCGTTCAGGGAATGGGCTACACCTTC.

This sequence joins TRBV5-4 and TRBJ2-1; 9 nucleotides match TRBD1. Losses at the gene ends were 0 bases for V and 3 bases for J; bases not matched to a gene: 7. This CDR3 contains 17 residues. Germline values: CDR1 SGHNT, CDR2 YYREEE (reference sequence). The CDR3 nucleotides read TGTGCCAGCAGCTTGGCCCGGGGACAGGGATTCTACAATGAGCAGTTCTTC. Translating it yields CASSLARGQGFYNEQFF.

This rearrangement joins TRBV18 to TRBJ2-1; 7 bases are shared with TRBD1. The CDR3 runs 15 residues. The V and J ends lost 5 bases and 1 base, in that order; junction bases with no gene match: 5. The germline CDR1 and CDR2 sequences are KGHSH and LQKENI. The CDR3 DNA reads as TGTGCCAGCTCATCCCAACAGGGGTCCTACAATGAGCAGTTCTTC. The encoded protein is CASSSQQGSYNEQFF.

The chain recombines TRBV28 with TRBJ2-5, with D maybe TRBD2 (6 bases). V lost 7 bases and J lost 5, with 20 bases in between. CDR1 and CDR2 (germline): MDHEN, SYDVKM. The CDR3 loop spans 15 amino acids. CDR3 region: CASISGKAGGETQYF. The CDR3, as DNA: TGTGCCAGCATCTCAGGGAAGGCCGGAGGGGAGACCCAGTACTTC.

V and J are TRBV7-9 and TRBJ2-1; D may be TRBD2 (6 bases). The CDR3 has 13 amino acids. Germline CDR1 SEHNR, CDR2 FQNEAQ (reference sequence). Deletions cut 8 bases from V and 9 bases from J, with 17 bases between. The CDR3 protein is CASVGSSRGEQFF. The CDR3 DNA is TGTGCCAGCGTCGGGAGCAGTAGAGGTGAGCAGTTCTTC.

This rearrangement joins TRBV6-5 to TRBJ1-4, with D unresolved. Germline V lookup: CDR1 MNHEY, CDR2 SVGAGI. Trimming removed 0 bases from V and 7 bases from J, with 12 bases in between. This CDR3 is built from 15 residues. CDR3: CASSYSLGGSEKLFF. In DNA, the CDR3 is TGTGCCAGCAGTTACTCGCTGGGTGGGAGTGAAAAACTGTTTTTT.

The rearrangement uses TRBV19 and TRBJ1-2, with D hard to call. This CDR3 is built from 10 residues. Germline-derived CDR1 and CDR2 are LNHDA and SQIVND (reference sequence). Between the trimmed V and J ends, which lost 9 bases and 4 bases, there was a span of 6 bases. The CDR3 nucleotides are TGTGCCAGCTTCTCCTATGGCTACACCTTC. Protein: CASFSYGYTF.

The chain is built from TRBV9 and TRBJ2-3; D is perhaps TRBD2 (6 bases). There are 15 residues in the CDR3. In germline, CDR1 is SGDLS, CDR2 YYNGEE. Deletions cut 0 bases from V and 1 base from J, with 9 bases between. In DNA form, the CDR3 reads TGTGCCAGCAGCGTAGTGGAGGGGCGCACAGATACGCAGTATTTT. It codes for CASSVVEGRTDTQYF.

The V gene is TRBV18, the J gene TRBJ1-6, with 12 bases that match TRBD1. From germline, CDR1 is KGHSH and CDR2 LQKENI. The CDR3 loop spans 15 amino acids. Trimming took 6 bases from V and 10 from J; bases not matched to a gene: 7. CDR3 sequence (DNA): TGTGCCAGCTCCGGGGGGACAGGGGGCCGGTCACCCCTCCACTTT. Amino acid sequence: CASSGGTGGRSPLHF. The full variable domain, with the rest looked up from reference TRBV18 and TRBJ1-6, is NAGVMQNPRHLVRRRGQEARLRCSPMKGHSHVYWYRQLPEEGLKFMVYLQKENIIDESGMPKERFSAEFPKEGPSILRIQQVVRGDSAAYFCASSGGTGGRSPLHFGNGTRLTVT.

The chain recombines TRBV7-3 with TRBJ2-2; weak D call: TRBD1 (6 bases). The CDR3 has 15 amino acids. V lost 5 bases, J lost 0 bases, and 10 bases lay in between. CDR1 SGHTA and CDR2 FQGTGA come from the germline V gene. As DNA, the CDR3 is TGTGCCAGCAGCCTACAGGGCACGAACACCGGGGAGCTGTTTTTT. The encoded protein is CASSLQGTNTGELFF. Supplemented by reference TRBV7-3 and TRBJ2-2, the full variable domain reads GAGVSQTPSNKVTEKGKYVELRCDPISGHTALYWYRQSLGQGPEFLIYFQGTGAADDSGLPNDRFFAVRPEGSVSTLKIQRTERGDSAVYLCASSLQGTNTGELFFGEGSRLTVL.

The gene calls are TRBV19 and TRBJ1-4; 7 bases map to TRBD1. Germline CDR1 and CDR2: LNHDA and SQIVND (reference sequence). The CDR3 is 15 residues long. V lost 5 bases, J lost 5 bases, and 8 bases stayed unmatched. CDR3 nucleotides: TGTGCCAGTAGTTCACTGCAGGGGGGAAATGAAAAACTGTTTTTT. It specifies CASSSLQGGNEKLFF.

This sequence joins TRBV5-1 and TRBJ1-1; 7 bases align to TRBD1. This CDR3 region has 14 residues. The junction had 3 bases not matched to a gene; V was cut back by 4 bases and J by 0 bases. Germline values: CDR1 SGHRS, CDR2 YFSETQ. The CDR3 DNA reads TGCGCCAGCAGCGAGGGACAGCTGAACACTGAAGCTTTCTTT. It is translated as CASSEGQLNTEAFF. The full variable domain, in which reference TRBV5-1 and TRBJ1-1 provide the parts outside the CDR3, is KAGVTQTPRYLIKTRGQQVTLSCSPISGHRSVSWYQQTPGQGLQFLFEYFSETQRNKGNFPGRFSGRQFSNSRSEMNVSTLELGDSALYLCASSEGQLNTEAFFGQGTRLTVV.

The rearrangement joins TRBV18 to TRBJ1-1, with a weak D call TRBD1 (6 bases). Trimming cost V 10 bases and J 3 bases, with 12 bases left between them. CDR1 is KGHSH, CDR2 LQKENI, per germline. The CDR3 runs 12 residues. This CDR3 is CATKGGDTEAFF. For the CDR3, the DNA is TGTGCCACCAAAGGGGGGGACACTGAAGCTTTCTTT.

CDR3 protein: CASSYRGGANEKLFF. DNA of the CDR3: TGCGCCAGCAGCTATCGGGGAGGGGCCAATGAAAAACTGTTTTTT. The gene calls are TRBV5-1 and TRBJ1-4; D is perhaps TRBD1 (5 bases). This CDR3 spans 15 amino acids. V was trimmed by 3 bases and J by 5 bases, leaving 14 bases between them. Germline-derived CDR1 and CDR2 are SGHRS and YFSETQ.

This chain links TRBV24-1 with TRBJ2-3; 7 nucleotides line up with TRBD1. From germline, CDR1 is KGHDR and CDR2 SFDVKD. V lost 3 bases, J lost 5 bases, and 7 bases stayed unmatched. The CDR3 sequence is 15 residues long. The CDR3: CATSDPGQAGDTQYF. The CDR3, as DNA: TGTGCCACCAGTGATCCTGGACAGGCGGGAGATACGCAGTATTTT.

V and J are TRBV29-1 and TRBJ1-4, with D tentatively TRBD1 (6 bases). The CDR3 is 13 residues long. Germline values: CDR1 SQVTM, CDR2 ANQGSEA. V was trimmed by 5 bases and J by 6 bases, leaving 13 bases between them. For the CDR3, the DNA is TGCAGCGTTCGGGGGGGCGCGTATGAAAAACTGTTTTTT. Its translation is CSVRGGAYEKLFF.